This TCR beta chain was profiled in a study of metastatic and nonmetastatic thyroid tumors. TCRdb re-called the PCR reads via MiXCR. The repertoire holds roughly 15,000 clones, approximately 27% seen once, with 22% in the top ten. Thyroid surgery had not been preceded by any treatment in any patient. The germline V gene has CDR1 SGHAT and CDR2 FQNNGV. CDR3 length equals 14 residues. V lost 4 bases and J lost 2, with 12 bases in between. On this clone: Antigen: not known.

Findings and limits, study-wide: Compared with benign nodules, malignant thyroid tumors were reported to have significantly higher TCR beta diversity in both blood and tumor.

The receptor was isolated from a female donor with papillary thyroid cancer or a benign thyroid nodule (not recorded which). Some clones in this sample may be carry-over from other donors' samples. This chain uses TRBV11-2 with TRBJ2-7; the D gene is possibly TRBD1 (5 bases). Sequenced: tumor tissue. The CDR3 loop reads CASSSLDRAYEQYF. CDR3 in DNA: TGTGCCAGCAGCTCGCTTGACAGAGCCTACGAGCAGTACTTC.